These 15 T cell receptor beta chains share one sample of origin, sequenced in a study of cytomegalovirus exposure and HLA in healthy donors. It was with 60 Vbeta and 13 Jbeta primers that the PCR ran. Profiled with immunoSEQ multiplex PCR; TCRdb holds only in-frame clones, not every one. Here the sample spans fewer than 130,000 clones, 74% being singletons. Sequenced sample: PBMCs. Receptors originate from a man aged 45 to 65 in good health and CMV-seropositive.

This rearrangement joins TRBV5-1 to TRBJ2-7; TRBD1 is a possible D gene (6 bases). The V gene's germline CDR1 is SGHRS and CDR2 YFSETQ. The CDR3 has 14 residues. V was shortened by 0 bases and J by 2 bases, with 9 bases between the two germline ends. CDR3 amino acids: CASSLGTATYEQYF. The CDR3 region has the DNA TGCGCCAGCAGCTTGGGGACAGCTACCTACGAGCAGTACTTC.

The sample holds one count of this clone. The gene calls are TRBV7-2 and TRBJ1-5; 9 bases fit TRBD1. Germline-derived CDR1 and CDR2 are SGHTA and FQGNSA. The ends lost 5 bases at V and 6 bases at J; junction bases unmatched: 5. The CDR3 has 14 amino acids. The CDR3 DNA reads TGTGCCAGCAGCACGGACAGGGGCGGTCAGCCCCAGCATTTT. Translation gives CASSTDRGGQPQHF.

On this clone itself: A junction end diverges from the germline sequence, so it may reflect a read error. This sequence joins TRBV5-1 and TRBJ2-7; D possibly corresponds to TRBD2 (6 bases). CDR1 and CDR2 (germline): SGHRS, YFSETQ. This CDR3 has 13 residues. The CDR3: CASRISSVYEQCF. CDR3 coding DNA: TGCGCCAGCAGGATCTCTAGCGTATACGAGCAGTGCTTC.

The CDR3 reads CASSLAAADSLINSPLHF. DNA of the CDR3: TGTGCCAGCAGCTTAGCCGCTGCTGACAGTCTTATTAATTCACCCCTCCACTTT. The chain uses TRBV7-8 and TRBJ1-6; D is perhaps TRBD1 (5 bases). Germline V gene data show CDR1 as SGHVS and CDR2 as FQNEAQ. V dropped 0 bases and J dropped 6 bases, with 18 bases sitting between them. This CDR3 spans 18 amino acids.

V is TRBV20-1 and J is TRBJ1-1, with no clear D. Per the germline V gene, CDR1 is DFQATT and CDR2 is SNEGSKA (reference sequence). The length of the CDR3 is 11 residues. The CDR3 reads CTGGPGTEAFF. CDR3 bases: TGCACCGGCGGGCCGGGCACTGAAGCTTTCTTT.

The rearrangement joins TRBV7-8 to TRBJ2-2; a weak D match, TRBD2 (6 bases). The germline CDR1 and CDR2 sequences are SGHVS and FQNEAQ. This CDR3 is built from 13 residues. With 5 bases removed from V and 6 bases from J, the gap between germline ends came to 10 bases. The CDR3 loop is CASSRGEAGELFF. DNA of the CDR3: TGTGCCAGCAGCCGCGGGGAGGCCGGGGAGCTGTTTTTT.

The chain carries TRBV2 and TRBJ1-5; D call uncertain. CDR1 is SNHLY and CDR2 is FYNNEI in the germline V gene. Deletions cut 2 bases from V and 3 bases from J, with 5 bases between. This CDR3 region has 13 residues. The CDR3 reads CASSEINNQPQHF. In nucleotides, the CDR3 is TGTGCCAGCAGTGAAATTAACAATCAGCCCCAGCATTTT. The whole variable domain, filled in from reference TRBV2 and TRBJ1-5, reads EPEVTQTPSHQVTQMGQEVILRCVPISNHLYFYWYRQILGQKVEFLVSFYNNEISEKSEIFDDQFSVERPDGSNFTLKIRSTKLEDSAMYFCASSEINNQPQHFGDGTRLSIL.

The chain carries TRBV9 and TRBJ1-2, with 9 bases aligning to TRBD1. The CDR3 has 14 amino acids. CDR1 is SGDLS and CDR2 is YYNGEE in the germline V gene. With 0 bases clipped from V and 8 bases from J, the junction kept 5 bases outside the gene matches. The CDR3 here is CASSVAGTGYGYTF. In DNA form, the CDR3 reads TGTGCCAGCAGCGTAGCGGGGACAGGGTACGGCTACACCTTC.

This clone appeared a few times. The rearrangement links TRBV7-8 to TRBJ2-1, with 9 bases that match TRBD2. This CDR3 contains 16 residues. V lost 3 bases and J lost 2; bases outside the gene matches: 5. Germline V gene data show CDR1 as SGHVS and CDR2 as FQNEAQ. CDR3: CASSFLAGVPYNEQFF. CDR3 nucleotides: TGTGCCAGCAGCTTTTTAGCGGGGGTCCCCTACAATGAGCAGTTCTTC.

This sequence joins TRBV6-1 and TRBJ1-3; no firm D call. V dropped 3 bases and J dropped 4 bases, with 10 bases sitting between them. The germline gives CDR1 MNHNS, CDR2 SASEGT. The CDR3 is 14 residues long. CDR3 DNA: TGTGCCAGCAGTGAGCTCATAGCCGGAAACACCATATATTTT. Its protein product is CASSELIAGNTIYF.

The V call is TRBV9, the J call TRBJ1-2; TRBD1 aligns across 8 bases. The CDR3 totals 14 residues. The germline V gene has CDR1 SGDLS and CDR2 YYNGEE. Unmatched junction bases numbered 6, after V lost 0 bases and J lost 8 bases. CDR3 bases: TGTGCCAGCAGCGTAGGGCAGGGGGCGCGAGGCTACACCTTC. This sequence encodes CASSVGQGARGYTF.

CDR3 nucleotides: TGTGCCAGCAGTGGAACTAGCGGGAGTATCACCGGGGAGCTGTTTTTT. This gives the protein CASSGTSGSITGELFF. The chain couples TRBV2 to TRBJ2-2; TRBD2 matches 11 bases. Germline V gene data show CDR1 as SNHLY and CDR2 as FYNNEI. The CDR3 runs 16 residues. Trimming removed 4 bases from V and 4 bases from J; junction bases left unmatched: 5.

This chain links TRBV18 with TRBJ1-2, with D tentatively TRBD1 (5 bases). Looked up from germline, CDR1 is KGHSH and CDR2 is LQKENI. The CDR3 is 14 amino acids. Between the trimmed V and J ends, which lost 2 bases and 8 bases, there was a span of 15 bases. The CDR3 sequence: CASSPNRGGEGYTF. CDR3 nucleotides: TGTGCCAGCTCACCAAACCGGGGAGGGGAAGGCTACACCTTC.

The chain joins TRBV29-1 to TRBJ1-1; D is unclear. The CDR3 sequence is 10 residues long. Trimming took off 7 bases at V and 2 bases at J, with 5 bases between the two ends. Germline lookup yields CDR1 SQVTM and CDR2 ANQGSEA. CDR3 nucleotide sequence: TGCAGCGCCCTCAACACTGAAGCTTTCTTT. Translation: CSALNTEAFF.

CDR3 sequence (DNA): TGTGCCAGCAGCGTAGTGAGCGGGGGGGTCGTATCTACTGAGCAGTTCTTC. This encodes CASSVVSGGVVSTEQFF. This chain uses TRBV9 with TRBJ2-1; 10 positions match TRBD2. This CDR3 region has 17 residues. The trim removed 0 bases at V and 9 bases at J, leaving 12 bases unmatched. The germline V gene has CDR1 SGDLS and CDR2 YYNGEE.